The 5 T cell receptor beta chains below come from one sample, sequenced in a study of identical twins (dated by TCRdb to the mid-2010s). The library was produced with 5' RACE. Reads for this sample came from an Illumina HiSeq 2000. TCRdb cleaned the public reads at Q25 with fastp, built clones with MiXCR and kept in-frame beta chains. All rows with the same CDR3 protein become a single entry with the most common DNA and genes. The sample table contains 200,000 to 250,000 distinct CDR3 sequences; only one count was recorded for about 7% of them. The top ten constitute approximately 3.6% of the sample. This sample also belongs to another study, concerning yellow fever vaccine responses in identical twins.

The sequencing input was memory (CD45RO+) T cells sorted from blood. In the paper's terms, the cell subset or site label means: CD45RO+ enriched T cells. The receptors stem from a woman aged 18-29 years in good health.

This clonotype has ten or more counts. The chain joins TRBV5-1 to TRBJ2-7, with D tentatively TRBD1 (5 bases). This CDR3 comprises 14 residues. The ends were cut back, 1 base at V and 2 bases at J, with 10 bases in the middle. Germline CDR1 and CDR2: SGHRS and YFSETQ. The CDR3 DNA reads TGCGCCAGCAGCTTGACAGGATCAACCTACGAGCAGTACTTC. The encoded protein is CASSLTGSTYEQYF.

The genes are TRBV2 and TRBJ2-1; 14 bases map to TRBD2. The trim removed 6 bases at V and 9 bases at J, leaving 4 bases unmatched. CDR3 length equals 14 residues. Germline V gene data show CDR1 as SNHLY and CDR2 as FYNNEI. CDR3 bases: TGTGCCAGCAGCGGGACTAGCGGGAGTAGTGAGCAGTTCTTC. Its translation is CASSGTSGSSEQFF.

This chain connects TRBV2 to TRBJ2-3; D is unclear. Germline CDR1 and CDR2: SNHLY and FYNNEI. The CDR3 sequence is 12 residues long. Trimming shortened V by 6 bases and J by 4 bases, and 8 bases separated the two germline ends. CDR3 residues: CASRVHADTQYF. The CDR3 nucleotides read TGTGCCAGCAGGGTCCACGCAGATACGCAGTATTTT.

With regard to this clonotype: At one boundary the junction diverges from the germline segment, which might be a read error. V and J are TRBV20-1 and TRBJ1-5; 7 nucleotides line up with TRBD1. The germline V gene has CDR1 DFQATT and CDR2 SNEGSKA (reference sequence). The CDR3 extends over 13 amino acids. The CDR3 reads CSARDRVGQPQHF. CDR3 nucleotides: TGCAGTGCCAGAGACAGGGTGGGTCAGCCCCAGCATTTT.

The V and J genes are TRBV6-5 and TRBJ2-2; D uncertain. CDR3 size: 15 residues. CDR1 MNHEY and CDR2 SVGAGI come from the germline V gene. Trimming left V 2 bases short and J 0 bases short, with 7 bases between. The CDR3: CASSYGTSNTGELFF. CDR3 sequence (DNA): TGTGCCAGCAGTTACGGTACCTCGAACACCGGGGAGCTGTTTTTT.